The 4 T cell receptor beta chains presented below share a single source sample, sequenced in a study of T cells in Graves' hyperthyroidism and ophthalmopathy. RNA transcripts gave rise to amplified TCR beta CDR3 regions. First-round RT-PCR targeting the TCR CDR3 was performed with the HTBI primer set. TCRdb used MiXCR to reprocess the multiplex PCR reads, holding one entry per CDR3 protein. The table has roughly 500,000 distinct CDR3 sequences, about 45% seen once. Sequencing was carried out using peripheral blood or thyroid tissue (not recorded which). These TCRs come from an adult woman with Graves' disease, either hyperthyroidism or ophthalmopathy (not recorded which).

In its sample, this clonotype was seen once. The chain recombines TRBV12-3 or TRBV12-4 with TRBJ1-2, with D uncertain. The CDR3 loop spans 15 amino acids. Between the trimmed V and J ends, which lost 4 bases and 3 bases, there was a span of 15 bases. The CDR3 loop reads CASSSAYSTYYGYTF. The DNA for the CDR3 is TGTGCCAGCAGTTCAGCGTACAGCACTTACTATGGCTACACCTTC.

The genes are TRBV6-6 and TRBJ1-1; 8 bases map to TRBD1. After removal of 7 bases from V and 2 bases from J, the junction contained 3 bases not matched to a gene. Germline V gene data show CDR1 as MNHNY and CDR2 as SVGAGI (reference sequence). The CDR3 is 13 amino acids. The CDR3 spells CASKGTGNTEAFF. The CDR3 region has the DNA TGTGCCAGCAAAGGGACAGGAAACACTGAAGCTTTCTTT.

Written as DNA, the CDR3 is TGTGCCAGCAGTGAACGACAGGGGGCCATGAACACTGAAGCTTTCTTT. Its protein is CASSERQGAMNTEAFF. The chain couples TRBV25-1 to TRBJ1-1; 10 bases fit TRBD1. Germline CDR1 MGHDK, CDR2 SYGVNS. Trimming took 2 bases from V and 0 from J; bases not matched to a gene: 3. There are 16 residues in the CDR3.

This clonotype appeared a few times. The rearrangement joins TRBV20-1 to TRBJ1-5; TRBD1 is a possible D gene (6 bases). V was clipped by 5 bases and J by 2 bases, with 19 bases between them. CDR1 is DFQATT, CDR2 SNEGSKA, per germline (reference sequence). The CDR3 has 16 amino acids. CDR3 DNA: TGCAGTGCTGGTAATTCGGGGGCCGTGCGCAATCAGCCCCAGCATTTT. Encoded protein: CSAGNSGAVRNQPQHF.